The clone carrying this T cell receptor beta chain was found many times. The target antigen is unknown. J gave up 1 base and V 0 bases, and 14 bases lay outside the gene matches. Germline assignment: CDR1 LGHNA and CDR2 YNFKEQ. The CDR3 is made up of 21 amino acids. A quantitative 5'-RACE method, one with molecular barcodes, was used to make TCR beta libraries. From the 5' RACE reads, TCRdb called clonotypes with MiXCR, one entry per CDR3 protein. The data hold approximately 30,000 distinct CDR3 sequences, with 7.2% observed a single time. The record originates from a study of CD8 T cells in ankylosing spondylitis. General study points: The authors found the disease-linked clones to be CD8+ and relatively rare in peripheral blood. Enrichment of disease-linked clones was reportedly significant in matched ankylosing spondylitis synovial fluid. Seven or eight highly homologous variants formed a TCR beta motif that appeared characteristic of ankylosing spondylitis blood.

The receptor comes from a male donor with ankylosing spondylitis or in good health (not recorded which). The specimen sequenced was blood, either unsorted or a sorted T cell fraction (not recorded which). The chain combines TRBV4-2 with TRBJ2-1, with 11 bases aligning to TRBD2. CDR3 amino acids: CASSQDLVSGRAKRSYNEQFF. The CDR3 DNA sequence: TGTGCCAGCAGCCAAGATCTCGTTAGCGGGAGGGCTAAGAGATCCTACAATGAGCAGTTCTTC.